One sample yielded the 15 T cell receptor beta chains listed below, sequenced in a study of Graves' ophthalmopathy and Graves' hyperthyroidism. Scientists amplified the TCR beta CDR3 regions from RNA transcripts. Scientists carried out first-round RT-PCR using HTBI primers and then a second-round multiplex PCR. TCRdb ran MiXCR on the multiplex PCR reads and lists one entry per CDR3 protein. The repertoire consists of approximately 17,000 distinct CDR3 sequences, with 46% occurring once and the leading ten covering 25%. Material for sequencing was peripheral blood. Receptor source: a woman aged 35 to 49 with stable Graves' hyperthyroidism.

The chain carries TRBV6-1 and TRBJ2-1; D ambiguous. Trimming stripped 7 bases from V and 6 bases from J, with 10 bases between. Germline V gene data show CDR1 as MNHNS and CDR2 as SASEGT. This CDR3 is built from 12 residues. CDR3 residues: CASNAATNEQFF. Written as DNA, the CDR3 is TGTGCCAGCAACGCGGCAACCAATGAGCAGTTCTTC.

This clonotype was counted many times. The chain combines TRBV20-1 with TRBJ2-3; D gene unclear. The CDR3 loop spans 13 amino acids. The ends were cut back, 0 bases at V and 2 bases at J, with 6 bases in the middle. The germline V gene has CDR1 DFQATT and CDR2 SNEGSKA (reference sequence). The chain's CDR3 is CSARESVTDTQYF. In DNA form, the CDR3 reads TGCAGTGCTAGAGAGAGTGTCACAGATACGCAGTATTTT.

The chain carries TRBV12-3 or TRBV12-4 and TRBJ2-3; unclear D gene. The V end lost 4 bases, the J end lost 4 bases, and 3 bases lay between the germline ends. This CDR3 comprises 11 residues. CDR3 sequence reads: CASSSADTQYF. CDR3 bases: TGTGCCAGCAGTTCAGCAGATACGCAGTATTTT.

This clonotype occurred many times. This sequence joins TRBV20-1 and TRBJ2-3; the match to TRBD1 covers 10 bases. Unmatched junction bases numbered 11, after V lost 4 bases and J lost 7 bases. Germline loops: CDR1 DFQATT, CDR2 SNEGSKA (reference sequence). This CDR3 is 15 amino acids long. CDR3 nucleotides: TGCAGTGCTACCTCGGGACAGGGGAATATGAATACGCAGTATTTT. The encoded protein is CSATSGQGNMNTQYF.

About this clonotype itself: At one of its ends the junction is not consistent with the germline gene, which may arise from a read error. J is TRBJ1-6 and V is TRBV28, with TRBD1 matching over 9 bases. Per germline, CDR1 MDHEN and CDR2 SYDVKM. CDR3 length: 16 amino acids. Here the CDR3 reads CASSSQDRGYNSPPHF. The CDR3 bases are TGTGCCAGCAGCTCACAGGACAGGGGATATAATTCACCCCCCCACTTT.

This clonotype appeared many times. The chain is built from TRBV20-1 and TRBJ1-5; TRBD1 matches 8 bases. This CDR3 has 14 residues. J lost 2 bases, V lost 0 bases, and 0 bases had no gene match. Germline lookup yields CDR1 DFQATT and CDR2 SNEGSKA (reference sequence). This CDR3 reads CSAREDRGNQPQHF. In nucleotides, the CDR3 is TGCAGTGCTAGAGAGGACAGGGGCAATCAGCCCCAGCATTTT.

In nucleotides, the CDR3 is TGTGCCAGCAGTTTATCGTTGGGACTAGGAGATCAGCCCCAGCATTTT. Protein product: CASSLSLGLGDQPQHF. The chain carries TRBV27 and TRBJ1-5; the D gene is possibly TRBD1 (5 bases). Trimming left V 0 bases short and J 5 bases short, with 14 bases between. CDR1 is MNHEY and CDR2 is SMNVEV in the germline V gene (reference sequence). This CDR3 spans 16 amino acids.

This CDR3 reads CSARETGGLAKNIQYF. The CDR3 nucleotides are TGCAGTGCTAGAGAAACAGGGGGGTTAGCCAAAAACATTCAGTACTTC. The rearrangement joins TRBV20-1 to TRBJ2-4; the match to TRBD1 covers 8 bases. The CDR3 consists of 16 residues. V lost 0 bases, J lost 0 bases, and 4 bases stayed unmatched. From germline, CDR1 is DFQATT and CDR2 SNEGSKA (reference sequence).

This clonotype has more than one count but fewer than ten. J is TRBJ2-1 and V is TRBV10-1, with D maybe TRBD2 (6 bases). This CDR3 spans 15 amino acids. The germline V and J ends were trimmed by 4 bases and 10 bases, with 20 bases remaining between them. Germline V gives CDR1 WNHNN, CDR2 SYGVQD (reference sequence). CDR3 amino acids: CASSGAVGVGGEQFF. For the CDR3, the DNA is TGCGCCAGCAGTGGAGCGGTGGGGGTTGGAGGGGAGCAGTTCTTC.

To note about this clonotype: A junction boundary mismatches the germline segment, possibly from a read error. CDR3 in DNA: TGTGCCAGCAAGGACAACACTGAAGTTTTCTTC. Protein product: CASKDNTEVFF. The genes are TRBV7-8 and TRBJ1-1; tentatively, D is TRBD1 (5 bases). The CDR3 has 11 residues. Germline CDR1 and CDR2: SGHVS and FQNEAQ.

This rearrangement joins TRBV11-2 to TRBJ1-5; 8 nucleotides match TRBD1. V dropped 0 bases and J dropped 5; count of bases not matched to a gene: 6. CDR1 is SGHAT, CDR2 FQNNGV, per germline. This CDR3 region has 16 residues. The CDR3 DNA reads TGTGCCAGCAGCTTAGAGCGGACAGGGTGGGATCAGCCCCAGCATTTT. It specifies CASSLERTGWDQPQHF.

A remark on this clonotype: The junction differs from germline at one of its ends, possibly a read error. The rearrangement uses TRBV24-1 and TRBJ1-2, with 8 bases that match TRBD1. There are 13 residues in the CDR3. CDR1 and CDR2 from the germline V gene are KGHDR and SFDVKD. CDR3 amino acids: CATSVSGGYSYTF. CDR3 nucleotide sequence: TGTGCCACCAGCGTGTCAGGGGGCTATAGCTACACCTTC.

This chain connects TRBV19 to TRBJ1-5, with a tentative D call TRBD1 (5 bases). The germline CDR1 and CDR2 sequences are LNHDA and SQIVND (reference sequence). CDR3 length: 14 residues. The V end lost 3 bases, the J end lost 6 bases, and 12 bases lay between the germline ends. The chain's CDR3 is CASSMTSGGQPQHF. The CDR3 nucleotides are TGTGCCAGTAGTATGACTAGCGGGGGTCAGCCCCAGCATTTT.

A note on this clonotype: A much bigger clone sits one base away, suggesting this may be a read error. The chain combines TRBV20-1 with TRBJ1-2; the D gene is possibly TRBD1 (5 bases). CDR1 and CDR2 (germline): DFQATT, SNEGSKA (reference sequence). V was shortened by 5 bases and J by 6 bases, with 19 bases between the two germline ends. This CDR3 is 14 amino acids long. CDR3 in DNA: TGCAGTGCTGGCCGGGACCCCAAAGATCATGGCTACACCTTC. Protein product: CSAGRDPKDHGYTF.

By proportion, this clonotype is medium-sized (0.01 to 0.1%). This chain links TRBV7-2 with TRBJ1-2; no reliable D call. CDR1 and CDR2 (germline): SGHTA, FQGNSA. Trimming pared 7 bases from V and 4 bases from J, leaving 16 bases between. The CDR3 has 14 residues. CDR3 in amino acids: CASIPSRTLYGYTF. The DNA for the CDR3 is TGTGCCAGCATACCATCGAGGACGCTCTATGGCTACACCTTC.